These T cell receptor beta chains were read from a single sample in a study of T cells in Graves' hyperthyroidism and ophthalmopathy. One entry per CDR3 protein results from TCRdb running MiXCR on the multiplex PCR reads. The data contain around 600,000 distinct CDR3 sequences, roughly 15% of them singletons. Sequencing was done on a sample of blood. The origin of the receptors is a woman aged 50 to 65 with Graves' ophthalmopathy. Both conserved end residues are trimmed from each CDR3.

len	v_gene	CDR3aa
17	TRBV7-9	ASSPYPRLAGGPTNEQF
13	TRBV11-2	ASSLGLPRRDEQY
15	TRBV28	ASSSPSSTYPKNIQY
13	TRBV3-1	ASSQMTGMNTEAF
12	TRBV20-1	SALTGGIDQPQH
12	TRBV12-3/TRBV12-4	AGSRTQSDYGYT
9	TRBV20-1	SGSTSYEQY
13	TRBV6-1	ASNPRGRSGNTIY
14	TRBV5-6	ASSFSTGLLSYEQY
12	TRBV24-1	ATSSGSAYNEQF
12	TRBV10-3	AIRGGSSGDTQY
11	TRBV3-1	ASSGQGFYGYT
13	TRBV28	ASRSGTEGPSPLH
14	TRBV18	ASSPYQTGGGQPQH
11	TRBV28	ASRDRVPGELF
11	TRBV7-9	ASSQVMTDTQY
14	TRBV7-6	ASSLVASGIRDTQY
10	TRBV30	AWRTGYTEAF
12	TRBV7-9	ASSLRIGAYEQY
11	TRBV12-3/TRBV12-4	ASSLASRDTQY
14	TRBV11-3	ASSPRLAGVSNEQF
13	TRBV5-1	ASSSGLAGSDTQY
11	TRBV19	ASSEGEGTEAF
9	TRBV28	ASRETYEQY
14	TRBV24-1	ATSGNSAVDANEQF
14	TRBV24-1	ATSVRDYEGAGELF
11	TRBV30	AWSGGLAGEQY
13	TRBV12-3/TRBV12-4	ASSPRWGPTDTQY
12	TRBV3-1	ASSLRGSGSEQY
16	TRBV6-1	ASSLIAGVPTSTDTQY
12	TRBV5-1	ASTTGMGTDTQY
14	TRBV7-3	ASSAGATRNTGELF
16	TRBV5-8	ASSPGLAGEQDYNEQF
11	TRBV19	ASSITGGGEQY
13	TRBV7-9	ASSALQGIKEKLF
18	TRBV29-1	SVRTTSGSWSRSSYNEQF
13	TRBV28	ASSKDGQSSYEQY
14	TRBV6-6	ASSYYGQGMNTEAF
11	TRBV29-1	SVDNREDYGYT
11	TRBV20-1	SARATALQPQH
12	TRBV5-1	ASSPLERTYEQY
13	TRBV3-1	ASSQGLAGVKEQF
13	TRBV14	ASSPPGTGNNEQF
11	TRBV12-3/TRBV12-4	ASRQTSTDTQY
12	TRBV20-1	SAHGLAGTDTQY
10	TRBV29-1	SVGWTVYEQY
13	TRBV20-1	SARIRQILNEKLF
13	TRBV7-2	ASSSGGGAGETQY
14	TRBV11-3	ASSPQTGTPIREQF